A single sample gave rise to the 21 T cell receptor beta chains below, sequenced in a study of blood T cells in healthy people across ages. Sample-barcoded 5' priming and a J-beta primer mix drove a second PCR of roughly 6 to 12 cycles. TCRdb itself ran the 5' RACE reads through MiXCR, one entry per CDR3 protein. The sample lists approximately 800,000 distinct CDR3 sequences, around a quarter seen once, with under 4.5% in the top ten. This same sample was also taken into another study, of T cells of mothers and their children.

The sample was blood. The source of these receptors is a boy younger than 18 in good health.

The rearrangement joins TRBV7-8 to TRBJ2-1, with no clear D. The germline CDR1 and CDR2 sequences are SGHVS and FQNEAQ. Deletions cut 0 bases from V and 0 bases from J, with 9 bases between. The CDR3 is 16 amino acids. The CDR3 region is CASSLAGSYSYNEQFF. The CDR3 region has the DNA TGTGCCAGCAGCTTAGCTGGGTCGTACTCCTACAATGAGCAGTTCTTC.

This clonotype came up a few times. The gene calls are TRBV11-3 and TRBJ2-3, with TRBD2 identical over 13 bases. Trimming took 4 bases from V and 4 from J; bases not matched to a gene: 5. The CDR3 extends over 16 amino acids. Germline V gene sequence: CDR1 SGHNT, CDR2 YENEEA. For the CDR3, the DNA is TGTGCCAGCAGCTCCGGGACTAGCGGGGCCCCAGATACGCAGTATTTT. Translating it yields CASSSGTSGAPDTQYF.

This clonotype was counted ten times or more. The rearrangement links TRBV18 to TRBJ1-1, with a possible D match to TRBD1 (5 bases). CDR3 size: 13 residues. Germline-derived CDR1 and CDR2 are KGHSH and LQKENI. V was trimmed by 4 bases and J by 5 bases, leaving 11 bases between them. DNA of the CDR3: TGTGCCAGCTCACGTCAGGGAAGGACTGAAGCTTTCTTT. It specifies CASSRQGRTEAFF.

J is TRBJ2-7 and V is TRBV20-1; 8 bases map to TRBD1. The CDR3 loop spans 13 amino acids. Germline V gene sequence: CDR1 DFQATT, CDR2 SNEGSKA (reference sequence). With V trimmed by 5 bases and J by 6 bases, 9 bases remained unmatched. The CDR3 DNA reads as TGCAGTGCTCCACGGACAGGGCAGGGCGAGCAGTACTTC. Its protein product is CSAPRTGQGEQYF.

This clonotype was picked up many times. The chain couples TRBV14 to TRBJ2-1, with unresolved D. This CDR3 is built from 15 residues. CDR1 SGHDN and CDR2 FVKESK come from the germline V gene. Trimming removed 3 bases at V and 5 bases at J, with 14 bases between. The CDR3 spells CASSQLSGVHNEQFF. The CDR3 DNA is TGTGCCAGCAGCCAGCTCTCAGGTGTCCACAATGAGCAGTTCTTC.

The rearrangement uses TRBV28 and TRBJ2-7, with D hard to call. Germline V gives CDR1 MDHEN, CDR2 SYDVKM. The V end lost 6 bases, the J end lost 3 bases, and 15 bases lay between the germline ends. The length of the CDR3 is 14 residues. The CDR3 spells CASRSIVPFYEQYF. DNA of the CDR3: TGTGCCAGCAGGAGCATTGTGCCCTTCTACGAGCAGTACTTC.

The rearrangement uses TRBV20-1 and TRBJ2-5, with 11 bases matching TRBD2. The end of the DNA is better explained by TRBJ2-7, so the J call may be wrong. The CDR3 is 19 amino acids. Germline lookup yields CDR1 DFQATT and CDR2 SNEGSKA (reference sequence). CDR3 DNA: TGCAGTGCTCAGATCAGAGGACTAGCGGGCCTAGCGGGCGCCTACGAGCAGTACTTC. Amino acids: CSAQIRGLAGLAGAYEQYF.

This clonotype was seen more than once but under ten times. The genes are TRBV4-3 and TRBJ2-1; tentatively, D is TRBD1 (6 bases). V shed 0 bases and J shed 4 bases, with 10 bases lying between them. From germline, CDR1 is LGHNA and CDR2 YSLEER. The CDR3 runs 15 residues. The CDR3 DNA is TGCGCCAGCAGCCAAGATTTGGACAGTTACAATGAGCAGTTCTTC. It encodes CASSQDLDSYNEQFF.

The chain uses TRBV21-1 and TRBJ2-7; the table names TRBD2, a call not compared with the DNA. TRBV21-1 counts as a pseudogene. The CDR3 is 14 amino acids. The CDR3 loop reads CASSEWTSGCEQYF. The CDR3 nucleotides read TGTGCCAGCAGCGAATGGACTAGCGGCTGCGAGCAGTACTTC.

The V and J genes are TRBV4-2 and TRBJ2-1; 10 bases are a match to TRBD1. CDR1 is LGHNA, CDR2 YNFKEQ, per germline. The CDR3 consists of 15 residues. Trimming cost V 3 bases and J 9 bases; bases outside gene matches: 8. In nucleotides, the CDR3 is TGTGCCAGCAGCCAGACAGGGGGCGGGGAGGGTGAGCAGTTCTTC. Its translation: CASSQTGGGEGEQFF.

This clonotype occurred a few times. The CDR3 DNA reads TGTGCTAGCGGGGAGGGACCGGGTGAAACCCAGTACTTC. Amino acid sequence: CASGEGPGETQYF. The V and J genes are TRBV12-5 and TRBJ2-5, with 7 bases lining up with TRBD2. The CDR3 consists of 13 residues. Germline V lookup: CDR1 LGHNT, CDR2 FRNRAP. Losses at the gene ends were 9 bases for V and 8 bases for J; bases not matched to a gene: 12.

The sample holds a few counts of this clonotype. The chain links TRBV6-5 to TRBJ1-4; D is uncertain. Between the trimmed V and J ends, which lost 4 bases and 2 bases, there was a span of 20 bases. CDR1 and CDR2 from the germline V gene are MNHEY and SVGAGI. This CDR3 region has 18 residues. The CDR3 loop is CASSLRDMALGTNEKLFF. The CDR3 DNA reads TGTGCCAGCAGTTTACGAGACATGGCCCTCGGGACTAATGAAAAACTGTTTTTT.

This clonotype was counted between two and nine times. The chain carries TRBV4-1 and TRBJ2-4, with a possible D match to TRBD1 (5 bases). The V gene lost 1 base and the J gene lost 0 bases, with 13 bases spanning the gap. This CDR3 region has 17 residues. CDR1 MGHRA and CDR2 YSYEKL come from the germline V gene. Here the CDR3 reads CASSQGSPDIAKNIQYF. The CDR3 region has the DNA TGCGCCAGCAGCCAAGGTAGTCCGGACATAGCCAAAAACATTCAGTACTTC.

This clonotype was detected once. This likely comes from a read error, as the CDR3 has no conserved phenylalanine or tryptophan at its end. This chain links TRBV20-1 with TRBJ1-1, with a weak D call TRBD1 (5 bases). The germline CDR1 and CDR2 sequences are DFQATT and SNEGSKA (reference sequence). The CDR3 runs to 12 residues. The V end was cut by 5 bases, the J end by 4 bases, with 11 bases between. Here the CDR3 reads CSAGRGATEAFY. The CDR3 DNA follows: TGCAGTGCTGGGCGAGGGGCCACTGAAGCTTTCTAT.

There are a few counts of this clonotype. The genes are TRBV7-8 and TRBJ2-5; 12 bases are shared with TRBD2. There are 16 residues in the CDR3. The germline V gene has CDR1 SGHVS and CDR2 FQNEAQ. Trimming cost V 0 bases and J 5 bases; bases outside gene matches: 4. The CDR3 region is CASSLARLAGGETQYF. CDR3 bases: TGTGCCAGCAGCTTAGCGCGTCTAGCGGGGGGGGAGACCCAGTACTTC. The whole variable domain, filled in from reference TRBV7-8 and TRBJ2-5, reads GAGVSQSPRYKVAKRGQDVALRCDPISGHVSLFWYQQALGQGPEFLTYFQNEAQLDKSGLPSDRFFAERPEGSVSTLKIQRTQQEDSAVYLCASSLARLAGGETQYFGPGTRLLVL.

This clonotype was counted only a few times. The chain joins TRBV10-3 to TRBJ1-6, with unresolved D. V gave up 9 bases and J gave up 6 bases, with 12 bases separating them. The CDR3 extends over 13 amino acids. Germline loops: CDR1 ENHRY, CDR2 SYGVKD. CDR3 sequence: CAIATEGNSPLHF. DNA of the CDR3: TGTGCCATAGCCACGGAGGGTAATTCACCCCTCCACTTT.

This clonotype was counted between two and nine times. The CDR3 DNA sequence: TGTGCCAGCAGTACGGACAGGGGGCGGACCGGGGAGCTGTTTTTT. Residues: CASSTDRGRTGELFF. The V and J genes are TRBV28 and TRBJ2-2, with 11 bases matching TRBD1. The CDR3 has 15 amino acids. Germline V gene lookup returns CDR1 MDHEN and CDR2 SYDVKM. The ends lost 5 bases at V and 5 bases at J; junction bases unmatched: 4.

The chain employs TRBV20-1 and TRBJ2-7, with D possibly TRBD2 on 5 matching bases. Trimming took 0 bases from V and 3 from J, leaving 6 bases between them. This CDR3 region has 12 residues. Germline lookup yields CDR1 DFQATT and CDR2 SNEGSKA (reference sequence). DNA of the CDR3: TGCAGTGCTAGAGAGAGCGGCTACGAGCAGTACTTC. Translated: CSARESGYEQYF.

There are many counts of this clonotype. This chain uses TRBV4-3 with TRBJ1-1; a weak D match, TRBD1 (5 bases). The CDR3 is made up of 15 amino acids. The V gene's germline CDR1 is LGHNA and CDR2 YSLEER. The V end was cut by 0 bases, the J end by 2 bases, with 10 bases between. The CDR3, as DNA: TGCGCCAGCAGCCAAGAATCGGGGGTCAACACTGAAGCTTTCTTT. It is translated as CASSQESGVNTEAFF.

This clonotype was counted between two and nine times. The chain is built from TRBV24-1 and TRBJ2-5; D gene uncertain. TRBJ2-1 matches the DNA end more closely, so the J call is doubtful. The length of the CDR3 is 15 residues. Germline V CDR1 and CDR2: KGHDR, SFDVKD. CDR3 sequence (DNA): TGTGCCACCAGTGATTTGTCCCTCCTCGGCAATGAGCAGTTCTTC. Translation: CATSDLSLLGNEQFF.

The gene calls are TRBV29-1 and TRBJ1-2; 8 bases agree with TRBD1. CDR3 length: 12 residues. Germline CDR1 is SQVTM and CDR2 is ANQGSEA. V was pared by 6 bases and J by 8 bases, with 8 bases of the junction left unmatched. In nucleotides, the CDR3 is TGCAGCGTACCGACAGGGGCGGAAGGCTACACCTTC. Protein sequence: CSVPTGAEGYTF.